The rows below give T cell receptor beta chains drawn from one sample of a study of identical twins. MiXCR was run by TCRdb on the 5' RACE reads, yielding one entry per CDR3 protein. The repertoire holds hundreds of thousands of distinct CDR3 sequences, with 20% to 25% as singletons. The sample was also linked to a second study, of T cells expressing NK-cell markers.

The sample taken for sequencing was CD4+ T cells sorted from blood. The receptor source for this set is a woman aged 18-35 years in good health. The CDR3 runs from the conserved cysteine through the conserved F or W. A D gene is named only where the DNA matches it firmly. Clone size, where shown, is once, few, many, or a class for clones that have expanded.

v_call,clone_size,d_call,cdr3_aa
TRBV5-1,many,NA,CASSYGLTYEQYF
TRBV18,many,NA,CASSPPRSRSSYEQYF
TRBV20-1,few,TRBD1,CSARDLRTGTPLHF
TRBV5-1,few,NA,CASSPRGPNQETQYF
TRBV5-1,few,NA,CASSPDENYGYTF
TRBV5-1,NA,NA,CASSWDRSEAFF
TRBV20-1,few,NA,CSVPQGSNQPQHF
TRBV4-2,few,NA,CASSQEGQVSYNSPLHF
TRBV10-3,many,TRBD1,CAISNPGQGAKNIQYF
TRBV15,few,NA,CATSRDVVSVHSANEQFF
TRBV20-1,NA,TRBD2,CSARRLAGSDTQYF
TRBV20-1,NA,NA,CSARRLTGNTIYF
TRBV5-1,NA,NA,CASSLEGGYTGELFF
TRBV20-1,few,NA,CSARSAAGELFF
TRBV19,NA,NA,CASSNRGANEQYF
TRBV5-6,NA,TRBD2,CASSGPIGTSGETGELFF
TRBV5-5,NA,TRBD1,CASSSTTGADTQYF
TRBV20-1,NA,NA,CSARNTDSLYEQYF
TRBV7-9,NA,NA,CASTSGVGYTF
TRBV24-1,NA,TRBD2,CATSDSGTSTVNEQFF
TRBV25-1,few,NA,CASKRQLTDTQYF
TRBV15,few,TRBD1,CATSRKTGAGTEQFF
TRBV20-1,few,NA,CSAPLGNSPLHF
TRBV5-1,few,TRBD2,CASSFVAGVNEQFF
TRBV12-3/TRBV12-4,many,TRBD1,CASSTQGKGNQPQHF
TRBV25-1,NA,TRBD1,CASRELGQGGHEQFF
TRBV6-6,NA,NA,CASSSLGEGQQYF
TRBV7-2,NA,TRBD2,CASSYALAVGNEQFF
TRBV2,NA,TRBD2,CANKRGAHNEQFF
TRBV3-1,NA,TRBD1,CASSQGGAGQGHSWYF
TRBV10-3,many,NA,CAISGGGASSPLHF
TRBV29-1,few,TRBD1,CSVRQGGLTEAFF
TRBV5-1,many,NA,CASSPGQVEQFF
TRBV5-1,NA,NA,CASSLLRNEQYF
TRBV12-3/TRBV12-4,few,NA,CASSLQLFEAFF
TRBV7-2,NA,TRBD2,CASSFGTSGPRGIQYF
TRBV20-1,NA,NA,CSAKPGPAYNEQFF
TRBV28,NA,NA,CASSLPTGWETQYF
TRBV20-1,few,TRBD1,CSASGQGRLYEQYF
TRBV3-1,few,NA,CASSQDWAGRQYF
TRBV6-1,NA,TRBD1,CASSLGTGRRTNEKLFF
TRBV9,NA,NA,CASSADPGTDTQYF
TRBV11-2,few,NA,CASSLVPQPSYEQYF
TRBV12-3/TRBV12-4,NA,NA,CASSLQRALLYEQYF
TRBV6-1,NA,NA,CASWGSSSGANVLTF
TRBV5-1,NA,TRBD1,CASSLGTGGAQPQHF
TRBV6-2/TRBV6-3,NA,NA,CASSFPRGPQETQYF
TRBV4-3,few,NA,CASSPGSRGMGEQYF
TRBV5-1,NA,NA,CASSLVAGRVGTQYF
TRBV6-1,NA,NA,CASSDRGHRTDTQYF
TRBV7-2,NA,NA,CASSLGRETDTQYF
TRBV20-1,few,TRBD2,CSARVGTSAGTDTQYF
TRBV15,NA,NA,CATSHQTDTQYF
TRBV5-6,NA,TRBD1,CASSLASVLGQGNLDEQYF
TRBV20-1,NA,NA,CSARGGLHTDTQYF
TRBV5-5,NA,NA,CASTLLGRNTGELFF